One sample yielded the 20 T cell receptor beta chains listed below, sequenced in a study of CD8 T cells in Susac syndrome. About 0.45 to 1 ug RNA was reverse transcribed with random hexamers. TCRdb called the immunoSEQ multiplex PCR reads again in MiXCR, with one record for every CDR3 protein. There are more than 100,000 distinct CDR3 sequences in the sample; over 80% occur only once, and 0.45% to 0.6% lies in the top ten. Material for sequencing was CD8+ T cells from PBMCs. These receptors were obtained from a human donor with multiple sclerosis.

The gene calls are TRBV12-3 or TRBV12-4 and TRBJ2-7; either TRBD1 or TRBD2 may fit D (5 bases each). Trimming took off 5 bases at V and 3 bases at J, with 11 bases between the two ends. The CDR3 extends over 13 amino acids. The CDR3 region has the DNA TGTGCCAGCAGTCCCGGGGCAGGCTACGAGCAGTACGTC. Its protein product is CASSPGAGYEQYV.

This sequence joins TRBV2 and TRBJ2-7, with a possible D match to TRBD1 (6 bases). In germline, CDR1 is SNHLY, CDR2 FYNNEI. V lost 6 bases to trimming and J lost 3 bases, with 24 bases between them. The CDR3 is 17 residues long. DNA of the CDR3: TGTGCCAGCAGCGCTGCCCCGGACAGCCCACCGGTCTACGAGCAGTACTTC. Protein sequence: CASSAAPDSPPVYEQYF.

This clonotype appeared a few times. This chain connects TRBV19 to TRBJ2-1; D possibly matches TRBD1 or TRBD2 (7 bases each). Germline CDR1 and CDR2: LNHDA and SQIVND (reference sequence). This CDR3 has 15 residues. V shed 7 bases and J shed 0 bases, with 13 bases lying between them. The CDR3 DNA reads TGTGCCAGTACACCAGGGGGGGGCTCCTACAATGAGCAGTTCTTC. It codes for CASTPGGGSYNEQFF.

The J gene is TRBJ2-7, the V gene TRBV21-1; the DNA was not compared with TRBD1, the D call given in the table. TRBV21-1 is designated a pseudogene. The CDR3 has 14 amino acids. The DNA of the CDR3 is TGTGCCAGCAGCCCGGGACAGCGAGGCTACGAGCAGTACTTC. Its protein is CASSPGQRGYEQYF.

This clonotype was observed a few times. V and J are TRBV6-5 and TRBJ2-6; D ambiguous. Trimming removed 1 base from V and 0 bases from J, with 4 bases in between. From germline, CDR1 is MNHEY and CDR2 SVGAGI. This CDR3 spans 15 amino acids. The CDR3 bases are TGTGCCAGCAGTTACTTGCCCTCTGGGGCCAACGTCCTGACTTTC. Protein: CASSYLPSGANVLTF.

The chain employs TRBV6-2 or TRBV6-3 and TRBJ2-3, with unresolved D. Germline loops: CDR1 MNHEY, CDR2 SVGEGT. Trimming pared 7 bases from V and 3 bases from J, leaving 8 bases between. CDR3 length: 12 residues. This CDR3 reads CASTIGTDTQYF. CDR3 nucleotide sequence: TGTGCCAGCACAATAGGGACAGATACGCAGTATTTT.

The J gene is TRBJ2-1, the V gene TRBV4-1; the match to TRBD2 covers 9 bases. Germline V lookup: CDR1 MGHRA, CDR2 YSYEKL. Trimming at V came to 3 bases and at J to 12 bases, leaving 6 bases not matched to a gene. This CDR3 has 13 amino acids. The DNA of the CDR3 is TGCGCCAGCAGCCAGCCGAGGGGACTAGCGCAGTTCTTC. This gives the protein CASSQPRGLAQFF.

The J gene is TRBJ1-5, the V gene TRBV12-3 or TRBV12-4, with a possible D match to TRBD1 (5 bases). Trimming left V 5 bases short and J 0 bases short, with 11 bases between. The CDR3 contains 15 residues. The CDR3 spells CASSVRGDSNQPQHF. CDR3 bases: TGTGCCAGCAGTGTACGGGGGGATAGCAATCAGCCCCAGCATTTT.

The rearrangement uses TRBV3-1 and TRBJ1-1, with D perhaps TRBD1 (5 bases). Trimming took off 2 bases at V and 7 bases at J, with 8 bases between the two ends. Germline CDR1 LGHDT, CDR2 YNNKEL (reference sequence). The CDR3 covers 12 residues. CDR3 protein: CASSQFDSEAFF. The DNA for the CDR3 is TGTGCCAGCAGCCAATTCGACAGTGAAGCTTTCTTT.

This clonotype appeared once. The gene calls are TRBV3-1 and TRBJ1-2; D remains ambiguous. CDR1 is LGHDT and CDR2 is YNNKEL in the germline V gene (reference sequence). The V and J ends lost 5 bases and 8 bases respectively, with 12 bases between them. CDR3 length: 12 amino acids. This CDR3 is CASSGPGGGYTF. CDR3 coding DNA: TGTGCCAGCAGCGGCCCAGGAGGCGGCTACACCTTC.

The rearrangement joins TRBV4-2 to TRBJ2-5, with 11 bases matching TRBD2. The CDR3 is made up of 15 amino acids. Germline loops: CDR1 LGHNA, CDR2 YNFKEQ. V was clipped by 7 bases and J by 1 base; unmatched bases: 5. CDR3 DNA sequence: TGTGCCAGCAAACCGGGACTAGCGGTCCAAGAGACCCAGTACTTC. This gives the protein CASKPGLAVQETQYF.

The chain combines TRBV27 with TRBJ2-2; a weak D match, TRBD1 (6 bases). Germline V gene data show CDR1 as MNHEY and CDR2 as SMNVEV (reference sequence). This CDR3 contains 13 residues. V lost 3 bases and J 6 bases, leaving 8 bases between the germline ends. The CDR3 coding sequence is TGTGCCAGCAGTTTCGCAGGGGCCGGGGAGCTGTTTTTT. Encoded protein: CASSFAGAGELFF.

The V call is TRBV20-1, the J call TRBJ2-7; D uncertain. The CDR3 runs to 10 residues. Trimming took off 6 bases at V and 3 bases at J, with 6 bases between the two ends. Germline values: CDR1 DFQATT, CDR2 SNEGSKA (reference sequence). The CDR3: CSATDYEQYF. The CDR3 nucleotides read TGCAGTGCGACCGACTACGAGCAGTACTTC.

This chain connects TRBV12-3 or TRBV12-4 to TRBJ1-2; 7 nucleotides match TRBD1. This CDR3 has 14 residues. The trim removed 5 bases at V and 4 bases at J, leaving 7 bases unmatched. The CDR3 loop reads CASSKTGVVYGYTF. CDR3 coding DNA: TGTGCCAGCAGTAAAACAGGGGTCGTCTATGGCTACACCTTC.

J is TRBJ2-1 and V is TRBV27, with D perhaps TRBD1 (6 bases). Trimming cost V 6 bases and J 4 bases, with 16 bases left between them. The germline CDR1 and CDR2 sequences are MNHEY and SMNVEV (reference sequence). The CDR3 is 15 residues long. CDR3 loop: CASRDTGRRYNEQFF. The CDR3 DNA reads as TGTGCCAGCAGAGATACAGGGAGACGATACAATGAGCAGTTCTTC.

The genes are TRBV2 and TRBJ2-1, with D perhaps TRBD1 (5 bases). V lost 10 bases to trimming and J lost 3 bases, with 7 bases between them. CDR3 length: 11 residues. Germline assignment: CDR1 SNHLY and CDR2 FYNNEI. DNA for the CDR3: TGTGCCACCCAGGGCTACAATGAGCAGTTCTTC. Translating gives CATQGYNEQFF.

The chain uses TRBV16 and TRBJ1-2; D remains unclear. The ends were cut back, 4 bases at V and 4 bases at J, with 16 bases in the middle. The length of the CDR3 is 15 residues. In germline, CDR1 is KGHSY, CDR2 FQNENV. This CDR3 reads CASSPTYGLFYGYTF. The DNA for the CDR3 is TGTGCCAGCAGCCCCACCTACGGCTTATTCTATGGCTACACCTTC. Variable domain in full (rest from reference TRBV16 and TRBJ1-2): GEEVAQTPKHLVRGEGQKAKLYCAPIKGHSYVFWYQQVLKNEFKFLISFQNENVFDETGMPKERFSAKCLPNSPCSLEIQATKLEDSAVYFCASSPTYGLFYGYTFGSGTRLTVV.

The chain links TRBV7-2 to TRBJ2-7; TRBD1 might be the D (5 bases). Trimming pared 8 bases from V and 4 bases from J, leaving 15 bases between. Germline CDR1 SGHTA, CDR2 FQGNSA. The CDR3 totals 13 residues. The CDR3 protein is CASSRSRDYEQYV. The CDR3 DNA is TGTGCCAGCTCAAGAAGCAGGGATTACGAGCAGTACGTC.

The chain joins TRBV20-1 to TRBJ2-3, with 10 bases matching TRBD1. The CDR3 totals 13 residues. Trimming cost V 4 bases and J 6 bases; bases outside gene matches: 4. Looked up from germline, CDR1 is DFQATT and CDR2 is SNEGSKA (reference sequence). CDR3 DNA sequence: TGCAGTGCTAAAGGGACAGGGGCGGATACGCAGTATTTT. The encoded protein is CSAKGTGADTQYF.

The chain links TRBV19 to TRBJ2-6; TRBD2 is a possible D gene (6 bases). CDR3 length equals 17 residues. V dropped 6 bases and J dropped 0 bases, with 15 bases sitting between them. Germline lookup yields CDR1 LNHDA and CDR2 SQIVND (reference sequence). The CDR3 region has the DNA TGTGCCAGTAGCCGCGGGGATTACCCCTCTGGGGCCAACGTCCTGACTTTC. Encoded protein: CASSRGDYPSGANVLTF.